These 22 T cell receptor beta chains share one sample of origin, sequenced in a study of cytomegalovirus exposure and HLA in healthy donors. Profiling relied on immunoSEQ multiplex PCR, and the TCRdb table lists in-frame clones only, not all of them. The sample yields around 160,000 clones, about 90% seen once. Specimen: PBMCs. The receptors shown here come from a woman between 18 and 30 years old in good health and CMV-seropositive.

CDR3 sequence reads: CASSERVAGALEQYF. CDR3 nucleotide sequence: TGTGCCAGCAGTGAACGTGTAGCGGGAGCTCTCGAGCAGTACTTC. V is TRBV25-1 and J is TRBJ2-7; 9 bases map to TRBD2. The CDR3 is 15 amino acids. CDR1 MGHDK and CDR2 SYGVNS come from the germline V gene. The junction had 8 bases not matched to a gene; V was cut back by 2 bases and J by 6 bases.

This chain links TRBV28 with TRBJ1-4; a weak D match, TRBD1 (6 bases). The ends were cut back, 5 bases at V and 6 bases at J, with 13 bases in the middle. This CDR3 contains 14 residues. The germline gives CDR1 MDHEN, CDR2 SYDVKM. CDR3 region: CASSPRGGDEKLFF. The CDR3 bases are TGTGCCAGCAGTCCACGAGGGGGGGATGAAAAACTGTTTTTT.

The gene calls are TRBV5-6 and TRBJ1-5, with a tentative D call TRBD1 (5 bases). V lost 5 bases and J 4 bases, leaving 16 bases between the germline ends. The CDR3 spans 15 residues. Germline lookup yields CDR1 SGHDT and CDR2 YYEEEE. CDR3 region: CASSPGPGGNQPQHF. CDR3 DNA: TGTGCCAGCAGTCCGGGACCGGGGGGGAATCAGCCCCAGCATTTT.

A remark on this clone: The germline gene is not matched at one end of the junction; a read error may be the cause. The chain is built from TRBV30 and TRBJ1-2; TRBD1 agrees at 9 bases. Germline values: CDR1 GTSNPN, CDR2 SVGIG (reference sequence). The CDR3 totals 15 residues. The CDR3: CAWSVSPRDRENIGF. In DNA, the CDR3 is TGTGCCTGGAGTGTAAGCCCTCGGGACAGGGAAAATATCGGGTTC.

The chain joins TRBV6-5 to TRBJ1-2; tentatively, D is TRBD1 (6 bases). CDR3 length equals 15 residues. Trimming removed 0 bases at V and 2 bases at J, with 10 bases between. Germline V gene sequence: CDR1 MNHEY, CDR2 SVGAGI. The CDR3 DNA reads as TGTGCCAGCAGTTACTCTACAGGGAAAAACTATGGCTACACCTTC. It translates to CASSYSTGKNYGYTF.

The chain uses TRBV4-1 and TRBJ2-4; 8 bases align to TRBD1. V lost 3 bases and J lost 1; bases outside the gene matches: 8. CDR3 length equals 17 residues. Germline values: CDR1 MGHRA, CDR2 YSYEKL. This chain's CDR3 is CASSHRQGLMAKNIQYF. DNA of the CDR3: TGCGCCAGCAGCCACCGACAGGGGTTGATGGCCAAAAACATTCAGTACTTC.

This sequence joins TRBV6-1 and TRBJ1-5, with D maybe TRBD1 (6 bases). V lost 3 bases and J 4 bases, leaving 13 bases between the germline ends. This CDR3 is built from 15 residues. Germline CDR1 reads MNHNS; CDR2 reads SASEGT. The CDR3 is CASSDNRAPNQPQHF. Here the CDR3 DNA reads TGTGCCAGCAGTGATAACAGGGCCCCTAATCAGCCCCAGCATTTT.

The V gene is TRBV4-3, the J gene TRBJ1-2; D is undetermined. This CDR3 has 16 amino acids. Germline V CDR1 and CDR2: LGHNA, YSLEER. V lost 4 bases, J lost 4 bases, and 19 bases lay in between. The CDR3 region has the DNA TGCGCCAGCAGCCCCCAACCTACGGGGTTAAGCTATGGCTACACCTTC. Its protein is CASSPQPTGLSYGYTF.

The chain has TRBV19 and TRBJ1-4; 8 positions agree with TRBD1. This CDR3 region has 14 residues. Germline CDR1 reads LNHDA; CDR2 reads SQIVND (reference sequence). The ends lost 6 bases at V and 8 bases at J; junction bases unmatched: 8. CDR3 coding DNA: TGTGCCAGTAGCCCGACAGGGGCTAGAGAAAAACTGTTTTTT. The encoded protein is CASSPTGAREKLFF.

The CDR3 spells CASRDRIHNEQFF. The DNA of the CDR3 is TGTGCCAGCAGGGACAGGATTCACAATGAGCAGTTCTTC. J is TRBJ2-1 and V is TRBV28; 7 nucleotides agree with TRBD1. CDR1 and CDR2 from the germline V gene are MDHEN and SYDVKM. The CDR3 loop spans 13 amino acids. V lost 6 bases to trimming and J lost 5 bases; unmatched junction nucleotides: 4.

The chain links TRBV4-1 to TRBJ2-1; 10 bases fit TRBD2. CDR3 length equals 16 residues. Trimming at V came to 1 base and at J to 9 bases, leaving 9 bases not matched to a gene. Per germline, CDR1 MGHRA and CDR2 YSYEKL. CDR3 DNA: TGCGCCAGCAGCCAAGTAGGCCAGCGGGGGGGTGGTGAGCAGTTCTTC. Residues: CASSQVGQRGGGEQFF.

This chain links TRBV7-6 with TRBJ2-1; the match to TRBD2 covers 12 bases. V lost 3 bases to trimming and J lost 6 bases; unmatched junction nucleotides: 3. The length of the CDR3 is 15 residues. Germline V gene data show CDR1 as SGHVS and CDR2 as FNYEAQ. In DNA, the CDR3 is TGTGCCAGCAGCTTCTCTAGCGGGAGGGCCAATGAGCAGTTCTTC. Its protein is CASSFSSGRANEQFF. Looking up the rest from reference TRBV7-6 and TRBJ2-1 gives the full variable domain: GAGVSQSPRYKVTKRGQDVALRCDPISGHVSLYWYRQALGQGPEFLTYFNYEAQQDKSGLPNDRFSAERPEGSISTLTIQRTEQRDSAMYRCASSFSSGRANEQFFGPGTRLTVL.

V and J are TRBV28 and TRBJ2-2; 10 bases are shared with TRBD1. V was pared by 6 bases and J by 3 bases, with 4 bases of the junction left unmatched. The germline gives CDR1 MDHEN, CDR2 SYDVKM. This CDR3 region has 15 residues. In DNA, the CDR3 is TGTGCCAGCAGACTTGGGACAGGGGACACCGGGGAGCTGTTTTTT. This encodes CASRLGTGDTGELFF. Combining the CDR3 with reference TRBV28 and TRBJ2-2 gives the whole variable domain DVKVTQSSRYLVKRTGEKVFLECVQDMDHENMFWYRQDPGLGLRLIYFSYDVKMKEKGDIPEGYSVSREKKERFSLILESASTNQTSMYLCASRLGTGDTGELFFGEGSRLTVL.

As DNA, the CDR3 is TGTGCCAGCGGCGACCTGGGGGGGAAGGCCTACGAGCAGTACTTC. Amino acids: CASGDLGGKAYEQYF. This chain uses TRBV25-1 with TRBJ2-7, with TRBD2 matching 7 bases. V lost 8 bases to trimming and J lost 2 bases; unmatched junction nucleotides: 12. Germline CDR1 is MGHDK and CDR2 is SYGVNS. The CDR3 is made up of 15 amino acids.

This rearrangement joins TRBV18 to TRBJ2-7; possibly TRBD2 for D (6 bases). Germline CDR1 and CDR2: KGHSH and LQKENI. Trimming left V 5 bases short and J 4 bases short, with 15 bases between. This CDR3 comprises 14 residues. The chain's CDR3 is CASSTSTSFYEQYF. CDR3 nucleotide sequence: TGTGCCAGCTCAACGAGTACTAGCTTTTACGAGCAGTACTTC.

V is TRBV6-5 and J is TRBJ1-5; the match to TRBD1 covers 8 bases. V shed 6 bases, J shed 2 bases, and the junction held 6 bases outside the gene matches. This CDR3 has 15 amino acids. Germline loops: CDR1 MNHEY, CDR2 SVGAGI. The CDR3 DNA is TGTGCCAGCAGACCAGGGGGCGCGGGCAATCAGCCCCAGCATTTT. It translates to CASRPGGAGNQPQHF.

DNA for the CDR3: TGTGCCAGCAGTGCCCGGTCCCCCTACGAGCAGTACTTC. It is translated as CASSARSPYEQYF. The V call is TRBV28, the J call TRBJ2-7; no definite D call. The CDR3 covers 13 residues. The V end lost 5 bases, the J end lost 2 bases, and 10 bases lay between the germline ends. The germline V gene encodes CDR1 MDHEN and CDR2 SYDVKM.

This clone has a single count. The chain combines TRBV18 with TRBJ2-4, with 7 bases lining up with TRBD1. Germline-derived CDR1 and CDR2 are KGHSH and LQKENI. With V trimmed by 4 bases and J by 5 bases, 8 bases remained unmatched. The CDR3 length is 15 residues. Here the CDR3 reads CASSRLTGFQNIQYF. The DNA of the CDR3 is TGTGCCAGCTCACGACTGACAGGGTTCCAAAACATTCAGTACTTC.

The chain carries TRBV6-5 and TRBJ2-1, with 9 bases matching TRBD2. The ends lost 6 bases at V and 0 bases at J; junction bases unmatched: 3. Germline V CDR1 and CDR2: MNHEY, SVGAGI. The CDR3 extends over 15 amino acids. The CDR3 loop reads CASRDSGSSYNEQFF. CDR3 in DNA: TGTGCCAGCAGGGATAGCGGGAGCTCCTACAATGAGCAGTTCTTC.

V gene TRBV27 combines with J gene TRBJ1-6, with D perhaps TRBD1 (6 bases). The CDR3 spans 14 residues. With 1 base removed from V and 10 bases from J, the gap between germline ends came to 11 bases. Germline V gene sequence: CDR1 MNHEY, CDR2 SMNVEV (reference sequence). The CDR3 DNA reads as TGTGCCAGCAGTTTATACAGGGCAAACTCACCCCTCCACTTT. Amino acids: CASSLYRANSPLHF.

This rearrangement joins TRBV6-1 to TRBJ2-1; 8 nucleotides match TRBD2. CDR1 and CDR2 from the germline V gene are MNHNS and SASEGT. V shed 4 bases and J 12 bases; nucleotides not matched to a gene: 14. CDR3 length: 15 amino acids. The chain's CDR3 is CASSANSGVGPVQFF. The CDR3 region has the DNA TGTGCCAGCAGTGCCAATAGCGGGGTGGGGCCTGTGCAGTTCTTC.

This clone was seen more than once but under ten times. The chain combines TRBV6-1 with TRBJ2-7; 15 nucleotides match TRBD2. J gave up 4 bases and V 5 bases, and 3 bases lay outside the gene matches. The V gene's germline CDR1 is MNHNS and CDR2 SASEGT. There are 15 residues in the CDR3. This chain's CDR3 is CASSSGLAGGYEQYF. The CDR3 DNA sequence: TGTGCCAGCAGTTCGGGACTAGCGGGGGGATACGAGCAGTACTTC.